The entry that follows covers one T cell receptor (beta chain) sequence. V was clipped by 7 bases and J by 9 bases, with 16 bases between them. There are 12 residues in the CDR3. Germline values: CDR1 SQVTM, CDR2 ANQGSEA. The treatment was: some 19 received Ad26.COV2.S at low or high dose, single or two shots; 5 received placebo; per-sample allocation not given. The investigators took samples on day 63 after the first vaccine or placebo injection. Only in-frame clones appear in the TCRdb table, and some are missing; sequencing was by immunoSEQ multiplex PCR. The sample lists around 400,000 clones; 70% to 90% were seen once. This sample was included in a study of Ad26.COV2.S vaccination and SARS-CoV-2 variants.

This receptor was obtained from a person aged 18-60 years who received the Ad26.COV2.S COVID-19 vaccine or a placebo. Sequences were derived from peripheral blood, sampled in a trial of Ad26.COV2.S vaccine versus placebo. The chain has TRBV29-1 and TRBJ2-1; possible D gene TRBD1, 6 bases. CDR3 sequence: CSAYLGASEQFF. CDR3 bases: TGCAGCGCCTATTTGGGGGCGAGTGAGCAGTTCTTC.